This TCR beta chain was obtained from a study of blood T cell repertoires in COVID-19. This clone has just a few counts. The CDR3 spans 14 residues. Looked up from germline, CDR1 is SNHLY and CDR2 is FYNNEI. V dropped 6 bases and J dropped 4; count of bases not matched to a gene: 6. Assay used: immunoSEQ multiplex PCR; TCRdb lists only in-frame clones, some missing. The sample holds 240,000 or so clones, more than 75% seen once. This clonotype was sampled from a woman between 40 and 50 years old with acute COVID-19. The chain joins TRBV2 to TRBJ1-1; 9 bases line up with TRBD1. The sequencing input was PBMCs or T cells enriched from blood (not recorded which). CDR3 residues: CASRAGTGITEAFF. The CDR3 nucleotides read TGTGCCAGCAGGGCCGGGACAGGGATCACTGAAGCTTTCTTT.